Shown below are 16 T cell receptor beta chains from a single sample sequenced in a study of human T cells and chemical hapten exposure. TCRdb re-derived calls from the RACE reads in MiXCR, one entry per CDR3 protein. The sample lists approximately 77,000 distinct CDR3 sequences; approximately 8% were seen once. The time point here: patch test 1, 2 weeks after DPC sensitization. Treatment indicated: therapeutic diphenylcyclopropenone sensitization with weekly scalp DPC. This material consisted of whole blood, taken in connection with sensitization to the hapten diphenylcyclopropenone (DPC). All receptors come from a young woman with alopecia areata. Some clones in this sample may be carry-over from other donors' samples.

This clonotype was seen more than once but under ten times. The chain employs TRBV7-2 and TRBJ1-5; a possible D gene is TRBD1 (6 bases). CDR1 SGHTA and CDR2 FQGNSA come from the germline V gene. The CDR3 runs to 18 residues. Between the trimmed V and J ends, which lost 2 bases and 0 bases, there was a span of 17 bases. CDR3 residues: CASSLYVGGPGSNQPQHF. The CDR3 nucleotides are TGTGCCAGCAGCTTATATGTGGGGGGGCCAGGTAGCAATCAGCCCCAGCATTTT. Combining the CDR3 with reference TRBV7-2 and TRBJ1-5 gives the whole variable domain GAGVSQSPSNKVTEKGKDVELRCDPISGHTALYWYRQSLGQGLEFLIYFQGNSAPDKSGLPSDRFSAERTGGSVSTLTIQRTQQEDSAVYLCASSLYVGGPGSNQPQHFGDGTRLSIL.

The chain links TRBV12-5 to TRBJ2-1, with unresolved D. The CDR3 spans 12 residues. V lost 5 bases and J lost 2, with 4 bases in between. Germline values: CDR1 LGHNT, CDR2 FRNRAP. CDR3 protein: CASGPTYNEQFF. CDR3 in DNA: TGTGCTAGTGGTCCAACCTACAATGAGCAGTTCTTC.

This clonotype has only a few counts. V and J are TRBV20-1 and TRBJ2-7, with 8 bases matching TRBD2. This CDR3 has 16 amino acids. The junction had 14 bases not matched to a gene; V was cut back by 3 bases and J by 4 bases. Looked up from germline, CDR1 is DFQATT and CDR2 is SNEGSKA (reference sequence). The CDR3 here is CSASPRGGGPRYEQYF. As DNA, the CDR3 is TGCAGTGCTAGCCCACGGGGGGGGGGGCCTCGATACGAGCAGTACTTC.

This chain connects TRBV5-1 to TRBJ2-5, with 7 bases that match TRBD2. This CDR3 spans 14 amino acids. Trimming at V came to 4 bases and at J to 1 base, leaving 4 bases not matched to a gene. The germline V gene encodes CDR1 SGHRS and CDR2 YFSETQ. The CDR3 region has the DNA TGCGCCAGCAGCACGGGGGGAACCCAAGAGACCCAGTACTTC. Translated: CASSTGGTQETQYF.

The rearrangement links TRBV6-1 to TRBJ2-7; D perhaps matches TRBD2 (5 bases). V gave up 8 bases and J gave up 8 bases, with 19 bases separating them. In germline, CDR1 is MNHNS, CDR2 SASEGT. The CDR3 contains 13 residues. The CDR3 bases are TGTGCCAGCTCCGTCGGACTGCACGACAAGCAGTACTTC. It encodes CASSVGLHDKQYF.

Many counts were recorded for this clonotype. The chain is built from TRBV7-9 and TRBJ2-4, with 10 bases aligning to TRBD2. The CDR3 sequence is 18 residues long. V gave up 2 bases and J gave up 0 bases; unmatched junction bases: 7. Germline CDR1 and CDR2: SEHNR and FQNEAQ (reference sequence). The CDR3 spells CASSLRPLAGRAKNIQYF. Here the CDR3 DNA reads TGTGCCAGCAGCTTAAGGCCACTAGCGGGGAGAGCCAAAAACATTCAGTACTTC.

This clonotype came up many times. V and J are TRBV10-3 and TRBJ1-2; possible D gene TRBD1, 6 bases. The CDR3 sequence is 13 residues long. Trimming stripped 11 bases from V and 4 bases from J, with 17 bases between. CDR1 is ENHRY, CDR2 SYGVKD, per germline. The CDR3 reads CAVGGGDPYGYTF. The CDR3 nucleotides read TGTGCCGTAGGGGGAGGGGACCCCTATGGCTACACCTTC.

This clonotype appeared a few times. The CDR3 sequence is CASSQEGSPGELFF. The CDR3 DNA reads TGTGCCAGCAGCCAAGAGGGTAGCCCCGGGGAGCTGTTTTTT. The chain recombines TRBV3-1 with TRBJ2-2; D is unclear. The CDR3 has 14 residues. Germline CDR1 reads LGHDT; CDR2 reads YNNKEL (reference sequence). Deletions cut 0 bases from V and 6 bases from J, with 8 bases between.

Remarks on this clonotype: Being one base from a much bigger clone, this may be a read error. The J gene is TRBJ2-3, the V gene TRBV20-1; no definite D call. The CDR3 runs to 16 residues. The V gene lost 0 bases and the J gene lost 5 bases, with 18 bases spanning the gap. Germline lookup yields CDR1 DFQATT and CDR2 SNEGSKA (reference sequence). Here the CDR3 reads CSAREREDLWVDTQYF. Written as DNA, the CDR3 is TGCAGTGCTAGAGAGAGAGAGGACCTGTGGGTAGATACGCAGTATTTT.

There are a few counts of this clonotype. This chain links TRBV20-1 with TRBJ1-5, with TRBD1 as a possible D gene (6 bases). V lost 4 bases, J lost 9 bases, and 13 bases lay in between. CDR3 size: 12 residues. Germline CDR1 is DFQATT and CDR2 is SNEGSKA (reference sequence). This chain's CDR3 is CSAITGIGPQHF. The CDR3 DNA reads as TGCAGTGCTATCACAGGGATAGGGCCCCAGCATTTT.

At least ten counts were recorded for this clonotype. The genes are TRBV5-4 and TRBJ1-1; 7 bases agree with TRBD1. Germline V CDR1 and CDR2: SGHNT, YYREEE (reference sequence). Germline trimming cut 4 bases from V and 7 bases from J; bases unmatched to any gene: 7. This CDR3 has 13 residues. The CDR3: CASSPGTAYEAFF. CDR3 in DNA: TGTGCCAGCAGCCCAGGGACAGCCTATGAAGCTTTCTTT.

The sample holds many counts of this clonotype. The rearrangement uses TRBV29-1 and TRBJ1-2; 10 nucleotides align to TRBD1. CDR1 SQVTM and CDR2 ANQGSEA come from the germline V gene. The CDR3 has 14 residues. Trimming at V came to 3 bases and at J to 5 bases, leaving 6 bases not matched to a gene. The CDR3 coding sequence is TGCAGCGTTGAGGAGACAGGGGGCGTGTATGGCTACACCTTC. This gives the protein CSVEETGGVYGYTF.

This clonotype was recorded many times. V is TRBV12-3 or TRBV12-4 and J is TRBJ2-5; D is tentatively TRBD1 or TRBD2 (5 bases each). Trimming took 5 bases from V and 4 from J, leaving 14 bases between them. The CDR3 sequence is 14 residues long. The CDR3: CASSPGTPGETQYF. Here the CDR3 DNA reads TGTGCCAGCAGTCCCGGGACGCCAGGAGAGACCCAGTACTTC.

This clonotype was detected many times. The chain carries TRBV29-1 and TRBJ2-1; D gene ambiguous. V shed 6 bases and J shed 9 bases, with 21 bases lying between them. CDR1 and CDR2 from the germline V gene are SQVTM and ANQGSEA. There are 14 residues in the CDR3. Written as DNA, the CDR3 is TGCAGCGTCGCCCTGGGGTTACGTTTAGGTGAGCAGTTCTTC. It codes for CSVALGLRLGEQFF.

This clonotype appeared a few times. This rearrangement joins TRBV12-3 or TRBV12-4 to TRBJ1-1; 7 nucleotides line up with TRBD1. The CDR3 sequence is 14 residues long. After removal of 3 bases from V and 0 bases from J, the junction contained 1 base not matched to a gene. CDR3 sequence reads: CASSLGQLNTEAFF. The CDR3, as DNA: TGTGCCAGCAGTTTGGGACAGTTGAACACTGAAGCTTTCTTT.

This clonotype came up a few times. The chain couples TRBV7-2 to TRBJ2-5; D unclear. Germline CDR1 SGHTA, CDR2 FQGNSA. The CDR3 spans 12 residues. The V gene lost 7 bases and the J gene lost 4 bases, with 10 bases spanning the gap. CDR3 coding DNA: TGTGCCAGCATCCTAGTCGGAGAGACCCAGTACTTC. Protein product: CASILVGETQYF.